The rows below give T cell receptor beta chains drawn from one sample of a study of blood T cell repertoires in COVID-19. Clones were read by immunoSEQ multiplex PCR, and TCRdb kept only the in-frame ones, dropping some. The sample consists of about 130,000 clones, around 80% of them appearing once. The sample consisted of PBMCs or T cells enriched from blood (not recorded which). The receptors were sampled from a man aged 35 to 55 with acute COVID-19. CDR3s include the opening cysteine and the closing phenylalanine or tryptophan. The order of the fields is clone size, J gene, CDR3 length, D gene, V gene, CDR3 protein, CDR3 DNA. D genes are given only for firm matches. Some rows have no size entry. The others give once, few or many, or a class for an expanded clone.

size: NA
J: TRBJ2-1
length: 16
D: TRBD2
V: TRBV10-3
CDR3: CAISESTSGRVNEQFF
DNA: TGTGCCATCAGTGAGTCGACTAGCGGGAGGGTCAATGAGCAGTTCTTC

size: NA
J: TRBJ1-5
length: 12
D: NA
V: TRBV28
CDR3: CASSPGGQPQHF
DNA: TGTGCCAGCAGCCCTGGCGGCCAGCCCCAGCATTTT

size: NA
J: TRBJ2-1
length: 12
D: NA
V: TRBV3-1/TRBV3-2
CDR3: CASSQDAGGQFF
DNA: TGTGCCAGCAGCCAAGATGCCGGAGGGCAGTTCTTC

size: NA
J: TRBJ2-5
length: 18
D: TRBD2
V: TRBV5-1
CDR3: CASSLGRTSGRAKETQYF
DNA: TGCGCCAGCAGCTTGGGTAGGACTAGCGGGAGGGCCAAAGAGACCCAGTACTTC

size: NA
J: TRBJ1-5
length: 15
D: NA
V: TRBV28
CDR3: CASSSAGMGNQPQHF
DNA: TGTGCCAGCAGTTCGGCAGGGATGGGCAATCAGCCCCAGCATTTT

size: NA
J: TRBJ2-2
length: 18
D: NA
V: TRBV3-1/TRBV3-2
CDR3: CASSQDEAGAANTGELFF
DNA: TGTGCCAGCAGCCAAGATGAGGCGGGGGCCGCGAACACCGGGGAGCTGTTTTTT

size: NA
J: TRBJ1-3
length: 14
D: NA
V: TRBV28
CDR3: CASTNTWPGNTIYF
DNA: TGTGCCAGCACCAATACATGGCCTGGAAACACCATATATTTT

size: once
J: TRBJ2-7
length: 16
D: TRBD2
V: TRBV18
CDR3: CASSPQASGSRYEQYF
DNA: TGTGCCAGCTCACCACAGGCTAGCGGGAGTAGATACGAGCAGTACTTC

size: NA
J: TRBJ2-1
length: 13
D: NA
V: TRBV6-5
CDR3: CASSYSRNNEQFF
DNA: TGTGCCAGCAGTTACTCGAGAAACAATGAGCAGTTCTTC

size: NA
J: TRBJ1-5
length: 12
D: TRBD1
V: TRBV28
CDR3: CASRTGDQPQHF
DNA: TGTGCCAGTAGGACAGGGGATCAGCCCCAGCATTTT

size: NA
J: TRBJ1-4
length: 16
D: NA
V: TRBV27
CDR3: CASSVHAGTTNEKLFF
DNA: TGTGCCAGCAGCGTACACGCAGGCACAACTAATGAAAAACTGTTTTTT

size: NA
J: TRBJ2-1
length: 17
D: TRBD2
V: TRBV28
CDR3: CASSLPQLAGVGNEQFF
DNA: TGTGCCAGCAGTCTCCCCCAGCTAGCGGGAGTAGGCAATGAGCAGTTCTTC

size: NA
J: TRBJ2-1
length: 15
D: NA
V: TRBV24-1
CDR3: CATSDSGKGYNEQFF
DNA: TGTGCCACCAGTGATAGCGGAAAAGGATACAATGAGCAGTTCTTC

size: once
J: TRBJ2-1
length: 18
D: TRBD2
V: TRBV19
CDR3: CASSTTSGGADSYNEQFF
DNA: TGTGCCAGTAGTACGACTAGCGGGGGGGCAGACTCCTACAATGAGCAGTTCTTC

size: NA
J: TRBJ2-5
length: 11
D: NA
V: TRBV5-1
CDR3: CASRGQETQYF
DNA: TGCGCCAGCAGGGGCCAGGAGACCCAGTACTTC

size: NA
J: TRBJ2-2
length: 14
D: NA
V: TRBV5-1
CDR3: CASFTLPGPGELFF
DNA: TGCGCCAGCTTTACCCTGCCAGGTCCCGGGGAGCTGTTTTTT

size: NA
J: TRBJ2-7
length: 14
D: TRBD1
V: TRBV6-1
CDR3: CASSEDRGPREQYF
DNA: TGTGCCAGCAGTGAGGACAGGGGGCCTCGCGAGCAGTACTTC

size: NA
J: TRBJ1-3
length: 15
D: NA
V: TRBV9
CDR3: CASSVVSGAGNTIYF
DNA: TGTGCCAGCAGCGTAGTTTCAGGGGCTGGAAACACCATATATTTT

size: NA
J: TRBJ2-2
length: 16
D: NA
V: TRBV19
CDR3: CASKKSGTPYTGELFF
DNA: TGTGCCAGTAAGAAGAGCGGGACACCCTACACCGGGGAGCTGTTTTTT

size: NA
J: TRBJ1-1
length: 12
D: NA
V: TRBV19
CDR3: CASSPTGREAFF
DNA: TGTGCCAGTAGCCCGACAGGCCGAGAAGCTTTCTTT

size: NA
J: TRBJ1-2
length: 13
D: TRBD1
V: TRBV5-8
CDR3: CASSLVQGEGYTF
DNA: TGTGCCAGCAGCTTGGTACAGGGGGAAGGCTACACCTTC

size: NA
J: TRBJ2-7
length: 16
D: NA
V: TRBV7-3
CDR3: CASSLSGAGNSYEQYF
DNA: TGTGCCAGCAGCTTAAGCGGAGCAGGGAACTCCTACGAGCAGTACTTC

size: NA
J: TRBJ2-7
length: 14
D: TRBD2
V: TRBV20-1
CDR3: CSASLLAGAYEQYF
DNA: TGCAGTGCTAGTCTACTAGCGGGGGCCTACGAGCAGTACTTC

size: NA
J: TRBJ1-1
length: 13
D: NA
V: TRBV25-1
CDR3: CATSWGGNTEAFF
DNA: TGTGCCACCTCCTGGGGGGGGAACACTGAAGCTTTCTTT

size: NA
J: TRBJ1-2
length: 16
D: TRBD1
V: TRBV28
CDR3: CASSSPGQGVARGYTF
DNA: TGTGCCAGCAGTTCTCCTGGACAGGGGGTGGCTCGGGGCTACACCTTC

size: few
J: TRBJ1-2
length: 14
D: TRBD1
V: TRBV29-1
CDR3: CSVEDLGQGYGYTF
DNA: TGCAGCGTTGAAGATCTGGGACAGGGGTATGGCTACACCTTC

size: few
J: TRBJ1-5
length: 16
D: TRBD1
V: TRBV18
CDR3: CASSPPGQGVPQPQHF
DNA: TGTGCCAGCTCACCACCGGGACAGGGTGTACCTCAGCCCCAGCATTTT

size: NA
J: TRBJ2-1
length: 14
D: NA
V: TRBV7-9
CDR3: CASSLSSGGHEQFF
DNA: TGTGCCAGCAGCCTTTCCTCCGGGGGGCATGAGCAGTTCTTC

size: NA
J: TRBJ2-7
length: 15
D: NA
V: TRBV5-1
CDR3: CASSLTGFSSYEQYF
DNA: TGCGCCAGCAGCTTGACAGGATTTAGCTCCTACGAGCAGTACTTC

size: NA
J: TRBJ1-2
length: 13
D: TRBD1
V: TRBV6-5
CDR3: CASSYRDRNGYTF
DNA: TGTGCCAGCAGTTATCGGGACAGGAATGGCTACACCTTC

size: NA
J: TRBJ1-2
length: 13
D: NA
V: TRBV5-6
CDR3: CASTQTVIYGYTF
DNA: TGTGCCAGCACCCAGACAGTGATCTATGGCTACACCTTC

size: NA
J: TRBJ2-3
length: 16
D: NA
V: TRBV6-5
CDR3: CASSYSRWEGTDTQYF
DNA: TGTGCCAGCAGTTACTCAAGGTGGGAGGGCACAGATACGCAGTATTTT

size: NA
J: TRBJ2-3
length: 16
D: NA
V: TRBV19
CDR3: CASSIGGRRGLDTQYF
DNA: TGTGCCAGTAGTATAGGCGGCAGGAGGGGATTAGATACGCAGTATTTT

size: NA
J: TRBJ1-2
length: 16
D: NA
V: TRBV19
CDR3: CASSIATRATVYGYTF
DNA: TGTGCCAGTAGTATAGCCACCAGGGCCACGGTCTATGGCTACACCTTC

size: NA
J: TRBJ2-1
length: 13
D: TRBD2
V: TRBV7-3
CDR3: CASSSLADNEQFF
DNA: TGTGCCAGCAGCTCGCTAGCGGACAATGAGCAGTTCTTC

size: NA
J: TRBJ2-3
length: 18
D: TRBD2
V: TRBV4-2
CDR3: CASSQDNAGDSSADTQYF
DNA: TGTGCCAGCAGCCAAGACAACGCGGGGGACTCCTCGGCAGATACGCAGTATTTT

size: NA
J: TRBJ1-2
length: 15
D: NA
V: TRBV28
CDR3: CASSFSHQSNYGYTF
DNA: TGTGCCAGCAGCTTCTCACACCAATCTAACTATGGCTACACCTTC

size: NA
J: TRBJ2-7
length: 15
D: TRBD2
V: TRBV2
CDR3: CASNPSGRATYEQYF
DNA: TGTGCCAGCAATCCAAGCGGGAGGGCCACATACGAGCAGTACTTC

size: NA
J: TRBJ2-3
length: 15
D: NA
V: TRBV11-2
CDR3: CASSFPGVSTDTQYF
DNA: TGTGCCAGCAGCTTTCCGGGTGTCAGCACAGATACGCAGTATTTT

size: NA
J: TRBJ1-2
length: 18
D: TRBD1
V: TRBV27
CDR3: CASRSFRGQGLRRDGYTF
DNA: TGTGCCAGCAGATCGTTTAGGGGACAGGGCCTCCGCCGGGATGGCTACACCTTC

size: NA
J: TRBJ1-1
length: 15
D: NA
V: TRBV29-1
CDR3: CSVEKLGGVNTEAFF
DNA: TGCAGCGTTGAGAAATTGGGGGGGGTCAACACTGAAGCTTTCTTT

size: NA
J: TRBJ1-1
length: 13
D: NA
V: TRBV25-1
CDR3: CASRRQFGTEAFF
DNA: TGTGCCAGCAGACGACAGTTCGGCACTGAAGCTTTCTTT

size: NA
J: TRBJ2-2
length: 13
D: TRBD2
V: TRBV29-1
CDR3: CSVQTGGTGELFF
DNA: TGCAGCGTTCAAACGGGGGGCACCGGGGAGCTGTTTTTT

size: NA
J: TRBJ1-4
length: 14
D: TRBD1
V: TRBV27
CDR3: CASKGQGVNEKLFF
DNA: TGTGCCAGCAAAGGACAGGGGGTTAATGAAAAACTGTTTTTT

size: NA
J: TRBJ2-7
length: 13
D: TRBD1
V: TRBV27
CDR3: CASSGTGTYEQYF
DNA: TGTGCCAGCAGTGGGACAGGGACCTACGAGCAGTACTTC

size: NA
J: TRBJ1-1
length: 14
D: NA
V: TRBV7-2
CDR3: CASSSGLGDTEAFF
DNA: TGTGCCAGCAGCTCAGGGCTAGGGGACACTGAAGCTTTCTTT

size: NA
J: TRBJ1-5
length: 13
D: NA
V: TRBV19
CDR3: CASSMELNQPQHF
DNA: TGTGCCAGTAGTATGGAGCTCAATCAGCCCCAGCATTTT

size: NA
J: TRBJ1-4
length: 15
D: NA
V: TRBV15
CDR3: CATSRDREGGEKLFF
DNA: TGTGCCACCAGCAGAGATCGAGAGGGAGGAGAAAAACTGTTTTTT

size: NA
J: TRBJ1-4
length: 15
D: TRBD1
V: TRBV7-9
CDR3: CASSFDRGSREKLFF
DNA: TGTGCCAGCAGCTTCGACAGGGGAAGTCGGGAAAAACTGTTTTTT

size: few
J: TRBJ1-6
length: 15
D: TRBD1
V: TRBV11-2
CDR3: CASSMGQPGGSPLHF
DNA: TGTGCCAGCAGCATGGGACAGCCAGGGGGGTCACCCCTCCACTTT

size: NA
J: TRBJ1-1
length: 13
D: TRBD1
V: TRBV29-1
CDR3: CSVETGNGAEAFF
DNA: TGCAGCGTCGAGACAGGGAATGGCGCTGAAGCTTTCTTT

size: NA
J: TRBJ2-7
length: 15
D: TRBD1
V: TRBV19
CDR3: CASSPQGARSYEQYF
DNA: TGTGCCAGTAGTCCACAGGGGGCCCGTTCCTACGAGCAGTACTTC

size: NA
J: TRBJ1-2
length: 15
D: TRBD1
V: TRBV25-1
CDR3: CASSEDDRGNYGYTF
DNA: TGTGCCAGCAGTGAAGACGACAGGGGGAACTATGGCTACACCTTC

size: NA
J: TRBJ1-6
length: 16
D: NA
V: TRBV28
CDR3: CASSMAPQGIDSPLHF
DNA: TGTGCCAGCAGTATGGCCCCCCAGGGTATTGATTCACCCCTCCACTTT